The source of this TCR beta chain is a study of T cell responses to AZD1222 COVID-19 vaccine. Study-level findings and limits: Donors were mostly white British, more females; clonal diversity possibly underestimated.

Assay used: immunoSEQ multiplex PCR; TCRdb lists only in-frame clones, some missing. The table records around 160,000 clones, approximately 94% of them present only once. For this clone: Its antigen remains unidentified.

Losses at the gene ends were 0 bases for V and 1 base for J; bases not matched to a gene: 5. The CDR3 consists of 16 residues. CDR1 MNHEY and CDR2 SVGAGI come from the germline V gene. Sequencing used peripheral blood, obtained 28 days after the second AZD1222 dose. V usage is TRBV6-5 and J usage is TRBJ2-7, with TRBD1 identical over 8 bases. This sequence originates from an adult who received the AZD1222 COVID-19 vaccine. Here the CDR3 reads CASSYSFQGASYEQYF. In DNA form, the CDR3 reads TGTGCCAGCAGTTACTCATTCCAGGGGGCGTCCTACGAGCAGTACTTC.